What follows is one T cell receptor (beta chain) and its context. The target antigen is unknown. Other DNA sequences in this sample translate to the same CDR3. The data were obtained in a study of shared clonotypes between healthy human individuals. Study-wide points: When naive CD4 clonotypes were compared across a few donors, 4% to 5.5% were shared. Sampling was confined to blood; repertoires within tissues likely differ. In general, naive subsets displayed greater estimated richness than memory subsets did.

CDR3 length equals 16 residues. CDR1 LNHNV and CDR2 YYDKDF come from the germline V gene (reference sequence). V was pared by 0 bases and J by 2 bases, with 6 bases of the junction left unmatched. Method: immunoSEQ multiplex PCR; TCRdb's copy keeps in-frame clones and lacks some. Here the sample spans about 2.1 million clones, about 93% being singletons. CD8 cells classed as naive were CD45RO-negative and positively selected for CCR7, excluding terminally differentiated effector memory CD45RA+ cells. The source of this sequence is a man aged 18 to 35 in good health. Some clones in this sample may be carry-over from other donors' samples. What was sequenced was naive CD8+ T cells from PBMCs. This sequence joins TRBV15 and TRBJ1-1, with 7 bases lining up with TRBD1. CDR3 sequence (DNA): TGTGCCACCAGCAGAGATCTAAGGGGGCTAAACACTGAAGCTTTCTTT. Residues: CATSRDLRGLNTEAFF.